This passage covers 18 T cell receptor beta chains from one sample sequenced in a study of vaccination effects on CD4 cells after COVID-19. Using immunoSEQ multiplex PCR, the repertoire was profiled, and TCRdb retains in-frame clones only, with some absent. The sample includes tens of thousands of clones, 70% of them seen just once. With the ViraFEST assay, the study expanded antigen-specific CD4+ T cells using viral peptide pools, then sequenced them. A roughly 10-day culture period preceded the isolation of CD4+ T cells. Vaccinated participants had no history of SARS-CoV-2 infection and tested negative for nucleocapsid antibodies. Antigens for these TCRs are unknown. Sample: CD4+ T cells from PBMCs cultured with SARS-CoV-2 spike peptides, taken before COVID-19 vaccination. All receptors derive from a human donor who received a COVID-19 vaccine.

The rearrangement joins TRBV2 to TRBJ1-2, with 7 positions matching TRBD1. Germline V gene lookup returns CDR1 SNHLY and CDR2 FYNNEI. The length of the CDR3 is 12 residues. After removal of 9 bases from V and 4 bases from J, the junction contained 5 bases not matched to a gene. The CDR3 DNA is TGTGCCAGACCAACAGGGGTCTATGGCTACACCTTC. Its protein is CARPTGVYGYTF.

This clone appeared once. The rearrangement uses TRBV6-5 and TRBJ2-1, with D possibly called TRBD1 or TRBD2 (5 bases each). This CDR3 has 15 amino acids. Germline V gene data show CDR1 as MNHEY and CDR2 as SVGAGI. Trimming removed 6 bases at V and 1 base at J, with 13 bases between. CDR3 residues: CASSRDPPSYNEQFF. As DNA, the CDR3 is TGTGCCAGCAGCCGGGACCCCCCTTCCTACAATGAGCAGTTCTTC.

In this sample, this clone turned up once. This chain connects TRBV9 to TRBJ1-3; D is uncertain. The CDR3 sequence is 14 residues long. Germline V gene lookup returns CDR1 SGDLS and CDR2 YYNGEE. The ends were cut back, 0 bases at V and 2 bases at J, with 6 bases in the middle. CDR3 DNA sequence: TGTGCCAGCAGCGTAGACTCGGCTGGAAACACCATATATTTT. It codes for CASSVDSAGNTIYF.

The sample holds a few counts of this clone. The chain recombines TRBV7-3 with TRBJ2-7, with TRBD1 identical over 12 bases. Germline V gene data show CDR1 as SGHTA and CDR2 as FQGTGA. The V gene end was trimmed by 2 bases and the J gene end by 6 bases; junction bases not matched to a gene: 8. This CDR3 is 16 amino acids long. CDR3 in amino acids: CASSLGTGGPRSEQYF. The DNA for the CDR3 is TGTGCCAGCAGCTTAGGGACAGGGGGCCCCAGGAGCGAGCAGTACTTC.

The V and J genes are TRBV24-1 and TRBJ2-3; perhaps TRBD2 as D (5 bases). The length of the CDR3 is 15 residues. Germline loops: CDR1 KGHDR, CDR2 SFDVKD. V shed 3 bases and J shed 8 bases, with 17 bases lying between them. The DNA of the CDR3 is TGTGCCACCAGTGATCCACGAGAGGGAACCACTACGCAGTATTTT. Translated: CATSDPREGTTTQYF.

This chain uses TRBV14 with TRBJ1-6, with a possible D match to TRBD1 (5 bases). The germline V and J ends were trimmed by 1 base and 9 bases, with 16 bases remaining between them. The CDR3 sequence is 16 residues long. Germline V gene data show CDR1 as SGHDN and CDR2 as FVKESK. CDR3 coding DNA: TGTGCCAGCAGCCAAGTTCGCAGGGTTCTATCTTCACCCCTCCACTTT. It encodes CASSQVRRVLSSPLHF.

This CDR3 is CASSVDRVNYGYTF. CDR3 nucleotides: TGTGCCAGCAGTGTAGACAGGGTCAACTATGGCTACACCTTC. V gene TRBV7-8 combines with J gene TRBJ1-2; 7 nucleotides line up with TRBD1. Germline lookup yields CDR1 SGHVS and CDR2 FQNEAQ. The CDR3 covers 14 residues. J was trimmed by 2 bases and V by 6 bases; bases with no gene match: 6.

This chain connects TRBV6-1 to TRBJ2-6; the D is unclear. Trimming removed 4 bases at V and 0 bases at J, with 10 bases between. The V gene's germline CDR1 is MNHNS and CDR2 SASEGT. The CDR3 is 16 amino acids. In DNA, the CDR3 is TGTGCCAGCAGTGGAGGAAGTAGCTCTGGGGCCAACGTCCTGACTTTC. Translating gives CASSGGSSSGANVLTF.

CDR3 in amino acids: CASSQEVQGADTQYF. The CDR3 DNA sequence: TGCGCCAGCAGCCAAGAAGTGCAGGGGGCAGATACGCAGTATTTT. The chain uses TRBV4-3 and TRBJ2-3; 7 bases agree with TRBD1. CDR3 length: 15 amino acids. Germline assignment: CDR1 LGHNA and CDR2 YSLEER. Germline trimming cut 0 bases from V and 4 bases from J; bases unmatched to any gene: 4.

The chain uses TRBV2 and TRBJ2-7; D remains unclear. Germline lookup yields CDR1 SNHLY and CDR2 FYNNEI. Trimming removed 4 bases at V and 4 bases at J, with 11 bases between. This CDR3 has 13 amino acids. CDR3 amino acids: CASSGVAYYEQYF. CDR3 DNA sequence: TGTGCCAGCAGTGGGGTGGCATATTACGAGCAGTACTTC.

V is TRBV11-3 and J is TRBJ2-2; D is undetermined. CDR1 is SGHNT and CDR2 is YENEEA in the germline V gene. Deletions cut 1 base from V and 3 bases from J, with 3 bases between. The CDR3 runs 13 residues. The CDR3: CASSLGDTGELFF. The CDR3 DNA is TGTGCCAGCAGCTTAGGGGACACCGGGGAGCTGTTTTTT.

The chain couples TRBV9 to TRBJ2-5; TRBD2 might be the D (5 bases). Germline values: CDR1 SGDLS, CDR2 YYNGEE. V lost 1 base to trimming and J lost 4 bases, with 14 bases between them. This CDR3 spans 15 amino acids. This chain's CDR3 is CASSVTGNLRETQYF. CDR3 nucleotides: TGTGCCAGCAGCGTAACCGGGAACCTCCGAGAGACCCAGTACTTC. Supplemented by reference TRBV9 and TRBJ2-5, the full variable domain reads DSGVTQTPKHLITATGQRVTLRCSPRSGDLSVYWYQQSLDQGLQFLIQYYNGEERAKGNILERFSAQQFPDLHSELNLSSLELGDSALYFCASSVTGNLRETQYFGPGTRLLVL.

This clone was detected only a few times. CDR3 residues: CASSPLQGLQFF. CDR3 bases: TGTGCCAGCAGTCCACTACAGGGATTGCAGTTCTTC. The V and J genes are TRBV28 and TRBJ2-1, with D possibly matching TRBD1 (6 bases). V gave up 5 bases and J gave up 12 bases, with 14 bases separating them. The CDR3 has 12 amino acids. From germline, CDR1 is MDHEN and CDR2 SYDVKM.

The CDR3 DNA reads as TGTGCCAGCAGCTTAGATCTGGGGTTAGCGGGGATTAGCTCCTACAATGAGCAGTTCTTC. Encoded protein: CASSLDLGLAGISSYNEQFF. The chain has TRBV11-2 and TRBJ2-1, with TRBD2 identical over 8 bases. Losses at the gene ends were 0 bases for V and 0 bases for J; bases not matched to a gene: 13. The germline V gene has CDR1 SGHAT and CDR2 FQNNGV. The CDR3 consists of 20 residues.

V gene TRBV5-4 combines with J gene TRBJ2-7; 8 bases map to TRBD2. This CDR3 region has 14 residues. Germline-derived CDR1 and CDR2 are SGHNT and YYREEE (reference sequence). Unmatched junction bases numbered 5, after V lost 4 bases and J lost 2 bases. CDR3 bases: TGTGCCAGCAGCCCAACTAGCGGTGCCTACGAGCAGTACTTC. It is translated as CASSPTSGAYEQYF.

This chain links TRBV7-9 with TRBJ1-2; no reliable D call. This CDR3 comprises 14 residues. Germline-derived CDR1 and CDR2 are SEHNR and FQNEAQ (reference sequence). Trimming cost V 1 base and J 2 bases, with 8 bases left between them. The CDR3 is CASSLVGVNYGYTF. The CDR3 DNA reads as TGTGCCAGCAGCTTAGTAGGAGTAAACTATGGCTACACCTTC.

This chain uses TRBV11-2 with TRBJ1-3; 8 nucleotides align to TRBD1. Germline V gives CDR1 SGHAT, CDR2 FQNNGV. V trimming: 8 bases; J trimming: 4 bases; junction bases outside the gene matches: 4. The CDR3 runs 13 residues. The CDR3 reads CASQTGVGNTIYF. CDR3 bases: TGTGCCAGCCAGACAGGGGTCGGAAACACCATATATTTT. The whole variable domain, filled in from reference TRBV11-2 and TRBJ1-3, reads EAGVAQSPRYKIIEKRQSVAFWCNPISGHATLYWYQQILGQGPKLLIQFQNNGVVDDSQLPKDRFSAERLKGVDSTLKIQPAKLEDSAVYLCASQTGVGNTIYFGEGSWLTVV.

This rearrangement joins TRBV5-6 to TRBJ2-3; a weak D match, TRBD2 (5 bases). Trimming removed 4 bases from V and 1 base from J, with 16 bases in between. The CDR3 consists of 16 residues. Germline-derived CDR1 and CDR2 are SGHDT and YYEEEE. The chain's CDR3 is CASSGTARRGTDTQYF. The CDR3 DNA follows: TGTGCCAGCAGCGGCACGGCGAGGCGGGGCACAGATACGCAGTATTTT.